A selection of T cell receptor beta chains follows, all from one sample in a study of glioma-infiltrating T cells after dendritic cell vaccination. The method was immunoSEQ multiplex PCR; TCRdb's version includes in-frame clones alone and lacks a portion of them. The repertoire holds some 78,000 clones, with around 84% as singletons. Sequencing used blood, obtained after dendritic cell vaccination. The receptors stem from a human donor with glioblastoma. Both conserved end residues are part of each CDR3. The order of the fields is D gene, V gene, clone size, J gene, CDR3 DNA, CDR3 protein. A D gene is named only where the DNA matches it firmly. For some rows the clone size is stated as once, few or many, or as a class when expanded; others skip it.

D gene: TRBD2; V gene: TRBV27; clone size: .; J gene: TRBJ2-3; CDR3 DNA: TGTGCCAGCAGTCCCAGGACTAGCGGGGGGAACACAGATACGCAGTATTTT; CDR3 protein: CASSPRTSGGNTDTQYF
D gene: TRBD1; V gene: TRBV25-1; clone size: few; J gene: TRBJ1-4; CDR3 DNA: TGTGCCAGCAGTGAAGTGTTAGACAGGGCTAATGAAAAACTGTTTTTT; CDR3 protein: CASSEVLDRANEKLFF
D gene: .; V gene: TRBV15; clone size: .; J gene: TRBJ2-1; CDR3 DNA: TGTGCCACCAGCTTTCTCCCCGGGACTGTCAATGAGCAGTTCTTC; CDR3 protein: CATSFLPGTVNEQFF
D gene: .; V gene: TRBV7-2; clone size: .; J gene: TRBJ2-5; CDR3 DNA: TGTGCCAGCAGCTCCCGGACCAGCGGAGAGACCCAGTACTTC; CDR3 protein: CASSSRTSGETQYF
D gene: .; V gene: TRBV7-2; clone size: .; J gene: TRBJ2-7; CDR3 DNA: TGTGCCAGCAGCTTAGATACAGGCTCCTACGAGCAGTACTTC; CDR3 protein: CASSLDTGSYEQYF
D gene: .; V gene: TRBV28; clone size: .; J gene: TRBJ1-3; CDR3 DNA: TGTGCCAGCAGTCCCCGCAAGGTGGGGGCCGGGGGAAACACCATATATTTT; CDR3 protein: CASSPRKVGAGGNTIYF
D gene: .; V gene: TRBV7-3; clone size: .; J gene: TRBJ2-5; CDR3 DNA: TGTGCCAGCAGCTTAACGCCTGCGGGGGAGACCCAGTACTTC; CDR3 protein: CASSLTPAGETQYF
D gene: TRBD1; V gene: TRBV6-1; clone size: .; J gene: TRBJ2-7; CDR3 DNA: TGTGCCAGCATGAGCAGGGACAGGTCCTACGAGCAGTACTTC; CDR3 protein: CASMSRDRSYEQYF
D gene: TRBD1; V gene: TRBV10-3; clone size: .; J gene: TRBJ1-5; CDR3 DNA: TGTGCCATCAGTGAGTCACTCATCACAGGGGATAGCAATCAGCCCCAGCATTTT; CDR3 protein: CAISESLITGDSNQPQHF
D gene: TRBD2; V gene: TRBV7-2; clone size: once; J gene: TRBJ2-3; CDR3 DNA: TGTGCCAGCAGCCGTAGCGGGGGCCCCACAGATACGCAGTATTTT; CDR3 protein: CASSRSGGPTDTQYF
D gene: .; V gene: TRBV14; clone size: .; J gene: TRBJ2-3; CDR3 DNA: TGTGCCAGCAGCCAAGCAGGGGCCCAAACAGATACGCAGTATTTT; CDR3 protein: CASSQAGAQTDTQYF
D gene: TRBD1; V gene: TRBV29-1; clone size: .; J gene: TRBJ2-3; CDR3 DNA: TGCAGCGTTGAAGTGGGACAGGGGGCGCGCACAGATACGCAGTATTTT; CDR3 protein: CSVEVGQGARTDTQYF
D gene: .; V gene: TRBV9; clone size: .; J gene: TRBJ2-6; CDR3 DNA: TGTGCCAGCAGCAAGAGTAGGGGGACCTCTGGGGCCAACGTCCTGACTTTC; CDR3 protein: CASSKSRGTSGANVLTF
D gene: TRBD1; V gene: TRBV18; clone size: .; J gene: TRBJ1-2; CDR3 DNA: TGTGCCAGCTCACCACCGCCCGGACAGGGGGCGCTTGGCTACACCTTC; CDR3 protein: CASSPPPGQGALGYTF
D gene: .; V gene: TRBV19; clone size: .; J gene: TRBJ1-1; CDR3 DNA: TGTGCCAGTAGAACATCACGGGGGAGGAACACTGAAGCTTTCTTT; CDR3 protein: CASRTSRGRNTEAFF
D gene: .; V gene: TRBV13; clone size: .; J gene: TRBJ2-2; CDR3 DNA: TGTGCCAGCAGCGCCAGACAGTACCCTCCGACCGGGGAGCTGTTTTTT; CDR3 protein: CASSARQYPPTGELFF
D gene: .; V gene: TRBV7-2; clone size: .; J gene: TRBJ1-1; CDR3 DNA: TGTGCCAGCAGCTCCTCGGGAATGAACACTGAAGCTTTCTTT; CDR3 protein: CASSSSGMNTEAFF
D gene: TRBD1; V gene: TRBV11-2; clone size: .; J gene: TRBJ2-7; CDR3 DNA: TGTGCCAGCAGCTTAGATGGCGACAGGGCCAGCGAGCAGTACTTC; CDR3 protein: CASSLDGDRASEQYF
D gene: .; V gene: TRBV5-5; clone size: few; J gene: TRBJ1-4; CDR3 DNA: TGTGCCAGCAGCAAAGACAGTTTTAATGAAAAACTGTTTTTT; CDR3 protein: CASSKDSFNEKLFF